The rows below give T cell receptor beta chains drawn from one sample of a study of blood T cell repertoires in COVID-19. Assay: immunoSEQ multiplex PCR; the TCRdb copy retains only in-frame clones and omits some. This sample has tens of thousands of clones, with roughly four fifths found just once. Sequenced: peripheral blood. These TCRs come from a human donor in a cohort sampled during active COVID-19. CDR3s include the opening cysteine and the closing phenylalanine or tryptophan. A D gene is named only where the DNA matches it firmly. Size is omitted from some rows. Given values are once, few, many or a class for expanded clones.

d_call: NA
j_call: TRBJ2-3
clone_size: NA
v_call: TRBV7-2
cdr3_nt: TGTGCCAGTAGTAACAGGATCTCTAGCACAGATACGCAGTATTTT
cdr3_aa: CASSNRISSTDTQYF

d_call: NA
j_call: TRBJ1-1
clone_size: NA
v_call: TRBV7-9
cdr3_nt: TGTGCCAGCAGCTTCCAGGGTCTCACTGAAGCTTTCTTT
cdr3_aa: CASSFQGLTEAFF

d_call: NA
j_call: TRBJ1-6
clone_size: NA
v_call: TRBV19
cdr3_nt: TGTGCCAGTAGCGGGACGCCGGGGGGTTATTCACCCCTCCACTTT
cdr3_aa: CASSGTPGGYSPLHF

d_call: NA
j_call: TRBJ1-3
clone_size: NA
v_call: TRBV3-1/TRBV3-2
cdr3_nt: TGTGCCAGCAGCCAAGAGGGCGTCAGGGTCACTGGAAACACCATATATTTT
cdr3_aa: CASSQEGVRVTGNTIYF

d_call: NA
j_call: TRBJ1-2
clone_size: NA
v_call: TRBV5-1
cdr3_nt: TGCGCCAGCAGCTTGGACTCTTGGGGACTTCCGAACTATGGCTACACCTTC
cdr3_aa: CASSLDSWGLPNYGYTF

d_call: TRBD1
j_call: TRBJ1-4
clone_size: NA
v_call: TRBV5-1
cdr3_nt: TGCGCCAGCAGCGGGGACAGGGGGCGTGAAAAACTGTTTTTT
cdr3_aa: CASSGDRGREKLFF

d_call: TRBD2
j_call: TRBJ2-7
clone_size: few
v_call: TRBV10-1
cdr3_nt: TGCGCCAGCGGGACTAGCGGGAACTCCTACGAGCAGTACTTC
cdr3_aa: CASGTSGNSYEQYF

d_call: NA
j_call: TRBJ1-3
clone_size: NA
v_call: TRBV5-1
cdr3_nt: TGCGCCAGCAGCCCTCTCGGGGGCTCTGGAAACACCATATATTTT
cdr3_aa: CASSPLGGSGNTIYF

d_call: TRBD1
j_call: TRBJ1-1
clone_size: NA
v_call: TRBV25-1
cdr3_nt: TGTGCCAGCAGTGAAATGGGACAGGGTGGGAGAGGGGCTGAAGCTTTCTTT
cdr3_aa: CASSEMGQGGRGAEAFF

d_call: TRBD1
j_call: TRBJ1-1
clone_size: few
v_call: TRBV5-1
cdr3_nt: TGCGCCAGCAGCTTGTGGGACAGGGGGAGTCGAGCTTTCTTT
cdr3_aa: CASSLWDRGSRAFF

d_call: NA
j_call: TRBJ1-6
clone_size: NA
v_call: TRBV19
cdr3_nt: TGTGCCAGTAGTATTTCTACCACGGGGTCACCCCTCCACTTT
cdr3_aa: CASSISTTGSPLHF

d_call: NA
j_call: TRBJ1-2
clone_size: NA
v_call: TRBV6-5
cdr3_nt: TGTGCCAGCAGTTACCGTGGACAGCCTAACTATGGCTACACCTTC
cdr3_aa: CASSYRGQPNYGYTF

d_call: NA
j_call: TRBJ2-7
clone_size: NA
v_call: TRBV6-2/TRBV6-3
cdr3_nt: TGTGCCAGCAGTGACACGAGGGTGAACTACGAGCAGTACTTC
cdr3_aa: CASSDTRVNYEQYF

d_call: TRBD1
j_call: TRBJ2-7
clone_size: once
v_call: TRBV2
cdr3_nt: TGTGCCAGCAGTGTAGGACAGGAGCCCGCCTACGAGCAGTACTTC
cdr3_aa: CASSVGQEPAYEQYF

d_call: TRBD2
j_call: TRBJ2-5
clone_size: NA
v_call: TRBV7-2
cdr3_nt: TGTGCCAGCAGCTCATCTAGCGGGGGGGCGGAGACCCAGTACTTC
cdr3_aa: CASSSSSGGAETQYF

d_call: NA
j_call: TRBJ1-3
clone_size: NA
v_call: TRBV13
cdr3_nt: TGTGCCAGCAGCTGGGGACTGGGGGGAAACACCATATATTTT
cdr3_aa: CASSWGLGGNTIYF

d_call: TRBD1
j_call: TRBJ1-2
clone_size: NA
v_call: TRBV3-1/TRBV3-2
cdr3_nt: TGTGCCAGCAGCCAAGGGACAGGGGGACTCTATGGCTACACCTTC
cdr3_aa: CASSQGTGGLYGYTF

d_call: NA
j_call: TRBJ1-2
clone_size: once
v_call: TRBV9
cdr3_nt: TGTGCCAGCAGCGTGGCCCCGTCCCCGAAGTATGGCTACACCTTC
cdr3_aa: CASSVAPSPKYGYTF

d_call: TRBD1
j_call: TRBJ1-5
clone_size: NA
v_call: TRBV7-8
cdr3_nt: TGTGCCAGCAGCCCAGGGACAGGCAATCAGCCCCAGCATTTT
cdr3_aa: CASSPGTGNQPQHF

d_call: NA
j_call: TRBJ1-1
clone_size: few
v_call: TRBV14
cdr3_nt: TGTGCCAGCAGCCCCCCAGGGAGGGGTTCTGAAGCTTTCTTT
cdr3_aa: CASSPPGRGSEAFF

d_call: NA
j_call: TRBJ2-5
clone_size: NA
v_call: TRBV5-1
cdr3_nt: TGCGCCAGCAGCCCCTCCTCCGGGGGAGGATGGGAGACCCAGTACTTC
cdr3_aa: CASSPSSGGGWETQYF